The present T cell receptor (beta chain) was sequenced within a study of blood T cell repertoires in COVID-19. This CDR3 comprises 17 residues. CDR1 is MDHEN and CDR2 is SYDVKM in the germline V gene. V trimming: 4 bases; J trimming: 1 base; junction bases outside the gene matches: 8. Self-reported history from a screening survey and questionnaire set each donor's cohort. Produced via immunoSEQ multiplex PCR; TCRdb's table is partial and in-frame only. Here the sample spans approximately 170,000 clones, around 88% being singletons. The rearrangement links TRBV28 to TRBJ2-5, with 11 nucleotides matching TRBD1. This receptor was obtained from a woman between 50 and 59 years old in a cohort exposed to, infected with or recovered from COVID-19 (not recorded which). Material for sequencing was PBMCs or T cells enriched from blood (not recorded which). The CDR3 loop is CASSSYRDRGIQETQYF. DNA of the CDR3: TGTGCCAGCAGTTCCTATCGGGACAGGGGGATCCAAGAGACCCAGTACTTC.